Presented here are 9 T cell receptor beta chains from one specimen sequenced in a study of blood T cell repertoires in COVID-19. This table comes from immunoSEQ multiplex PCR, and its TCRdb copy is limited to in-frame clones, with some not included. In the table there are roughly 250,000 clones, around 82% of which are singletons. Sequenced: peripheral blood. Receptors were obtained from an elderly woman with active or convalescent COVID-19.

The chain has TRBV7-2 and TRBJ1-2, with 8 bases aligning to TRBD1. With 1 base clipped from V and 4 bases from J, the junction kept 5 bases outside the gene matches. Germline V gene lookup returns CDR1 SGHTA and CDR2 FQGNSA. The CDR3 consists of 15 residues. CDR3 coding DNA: TGTGCCAGCAGCTTAGGGACAGGGCCATCCTATGGCTACACCTTC. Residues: CASSLGTGPSYGYTF.

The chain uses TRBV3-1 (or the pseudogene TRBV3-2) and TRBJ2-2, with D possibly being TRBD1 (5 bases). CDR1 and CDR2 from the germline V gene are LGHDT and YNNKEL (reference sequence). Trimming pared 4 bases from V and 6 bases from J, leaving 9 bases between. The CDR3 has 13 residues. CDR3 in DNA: TGTGCCAGCAGCCGCCAGGGCCCCGGGGAGCTGTTTTTT. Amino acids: CASSRQGPGELFF.

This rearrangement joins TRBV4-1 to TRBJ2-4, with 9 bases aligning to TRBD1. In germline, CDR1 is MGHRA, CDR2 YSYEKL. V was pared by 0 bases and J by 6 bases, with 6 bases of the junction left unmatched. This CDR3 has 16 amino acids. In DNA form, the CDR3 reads TGCGCCAGCAGCCAAGAGGACAGGGGACTATTAAACATTCAGTACTTC. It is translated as CASSQEDRGLLNIQYF.

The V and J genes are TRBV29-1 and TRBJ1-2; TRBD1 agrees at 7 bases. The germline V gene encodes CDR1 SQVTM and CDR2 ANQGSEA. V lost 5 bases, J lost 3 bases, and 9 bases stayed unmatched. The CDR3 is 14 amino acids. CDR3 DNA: TGCAGCGTTAGCAGCCAGGGGGTCGACTATGGCTACACCTTC. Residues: CSVSSQGVDYGYTF.

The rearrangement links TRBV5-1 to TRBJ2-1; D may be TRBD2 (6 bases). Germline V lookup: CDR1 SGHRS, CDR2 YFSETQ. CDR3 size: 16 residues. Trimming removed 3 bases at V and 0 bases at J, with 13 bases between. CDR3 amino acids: CASSSTRGSSYNEQFF. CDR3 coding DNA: TGCGCCAGCAGCTCGACACGGGGGAGCTCCTACAATGAGCAGTTCTTC.

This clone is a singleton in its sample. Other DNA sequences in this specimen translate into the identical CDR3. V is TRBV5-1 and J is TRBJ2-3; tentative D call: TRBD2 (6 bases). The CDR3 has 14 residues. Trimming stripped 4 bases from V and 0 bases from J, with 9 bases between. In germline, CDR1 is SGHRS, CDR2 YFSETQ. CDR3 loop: CASSGTASTDTQYF. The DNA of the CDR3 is TGCGCCAGCAGCGGGACTGCGAGCACAGATACGCAGTATTTT.

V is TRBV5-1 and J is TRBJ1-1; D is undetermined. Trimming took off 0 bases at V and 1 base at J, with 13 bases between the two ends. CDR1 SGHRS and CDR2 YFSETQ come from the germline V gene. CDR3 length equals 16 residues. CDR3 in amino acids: CASSLGLSTGNTEAFF. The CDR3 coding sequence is TGCGCCAGCAGCTTGGGGCTAAGTACGGGGAACACTGAAGCTTTCTTT.

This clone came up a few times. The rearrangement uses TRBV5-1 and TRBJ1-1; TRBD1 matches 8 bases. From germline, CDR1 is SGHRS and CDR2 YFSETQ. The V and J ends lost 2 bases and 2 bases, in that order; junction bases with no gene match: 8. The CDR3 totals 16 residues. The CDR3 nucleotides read TGCGCCAGCAGCTTCGGACAGGGCTTGGATAACACTGAAGCTTTCTTT. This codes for CASSFGQGLDNTEAFF.

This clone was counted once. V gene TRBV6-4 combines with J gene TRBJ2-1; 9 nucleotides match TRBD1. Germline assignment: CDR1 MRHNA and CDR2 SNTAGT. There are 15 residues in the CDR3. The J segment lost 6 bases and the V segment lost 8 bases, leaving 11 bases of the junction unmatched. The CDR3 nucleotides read TGTGCCAGCCGGGCCGGGACAGGGCCCTTCAATGAGCAGTTCTTC. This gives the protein CASRAGTGPFNEQFF.